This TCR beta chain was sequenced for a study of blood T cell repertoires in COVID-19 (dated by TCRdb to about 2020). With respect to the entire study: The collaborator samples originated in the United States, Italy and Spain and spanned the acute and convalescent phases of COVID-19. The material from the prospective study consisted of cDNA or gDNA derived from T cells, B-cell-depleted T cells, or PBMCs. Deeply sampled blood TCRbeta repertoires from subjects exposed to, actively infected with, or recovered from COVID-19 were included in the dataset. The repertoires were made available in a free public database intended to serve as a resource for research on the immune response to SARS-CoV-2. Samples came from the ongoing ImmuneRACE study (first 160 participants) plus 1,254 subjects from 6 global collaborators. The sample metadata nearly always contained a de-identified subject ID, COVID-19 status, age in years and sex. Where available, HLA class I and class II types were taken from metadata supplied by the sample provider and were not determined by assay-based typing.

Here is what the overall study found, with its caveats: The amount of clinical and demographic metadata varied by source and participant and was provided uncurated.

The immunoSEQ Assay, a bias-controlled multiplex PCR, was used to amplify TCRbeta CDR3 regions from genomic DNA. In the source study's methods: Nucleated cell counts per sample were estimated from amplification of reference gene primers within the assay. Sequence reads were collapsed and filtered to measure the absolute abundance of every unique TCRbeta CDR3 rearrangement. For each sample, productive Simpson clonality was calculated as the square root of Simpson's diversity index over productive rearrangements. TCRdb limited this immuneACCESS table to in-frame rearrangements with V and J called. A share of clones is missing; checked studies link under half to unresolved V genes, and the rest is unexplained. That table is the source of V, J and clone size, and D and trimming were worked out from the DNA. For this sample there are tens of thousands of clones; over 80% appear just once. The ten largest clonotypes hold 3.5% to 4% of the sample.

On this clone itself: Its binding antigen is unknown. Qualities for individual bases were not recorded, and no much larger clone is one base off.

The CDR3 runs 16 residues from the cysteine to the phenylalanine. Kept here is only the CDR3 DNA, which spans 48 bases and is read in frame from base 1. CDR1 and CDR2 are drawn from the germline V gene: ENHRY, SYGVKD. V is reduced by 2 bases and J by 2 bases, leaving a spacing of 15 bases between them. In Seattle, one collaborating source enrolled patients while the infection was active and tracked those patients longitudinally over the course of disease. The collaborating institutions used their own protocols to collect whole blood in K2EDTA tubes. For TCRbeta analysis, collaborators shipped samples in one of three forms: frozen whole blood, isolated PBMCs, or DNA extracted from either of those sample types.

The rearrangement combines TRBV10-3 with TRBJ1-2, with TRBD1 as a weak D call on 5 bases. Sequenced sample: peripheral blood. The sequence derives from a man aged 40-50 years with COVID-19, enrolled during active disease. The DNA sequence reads TGTGCCATCAGTGAGCCCTTGTCGCAGGGAAACTATGGCTACACCTTC. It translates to CAISEPLSQGNYGYTF.